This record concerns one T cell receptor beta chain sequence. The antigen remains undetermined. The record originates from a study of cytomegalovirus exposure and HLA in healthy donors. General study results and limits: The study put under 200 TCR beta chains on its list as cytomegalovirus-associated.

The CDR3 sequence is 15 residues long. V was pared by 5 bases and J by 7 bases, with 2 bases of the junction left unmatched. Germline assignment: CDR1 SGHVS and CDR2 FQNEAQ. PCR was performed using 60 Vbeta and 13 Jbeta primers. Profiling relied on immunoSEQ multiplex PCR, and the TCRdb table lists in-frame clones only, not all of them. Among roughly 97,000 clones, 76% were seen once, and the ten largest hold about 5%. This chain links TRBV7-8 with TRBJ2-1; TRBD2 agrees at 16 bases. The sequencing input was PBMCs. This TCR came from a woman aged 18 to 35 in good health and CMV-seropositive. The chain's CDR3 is CASSPGLAGGNEQFF. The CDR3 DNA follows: TGTGCCAGCAGCCCGGGACTAGCGGGAGGGAATGAGCAGTTCTTC.